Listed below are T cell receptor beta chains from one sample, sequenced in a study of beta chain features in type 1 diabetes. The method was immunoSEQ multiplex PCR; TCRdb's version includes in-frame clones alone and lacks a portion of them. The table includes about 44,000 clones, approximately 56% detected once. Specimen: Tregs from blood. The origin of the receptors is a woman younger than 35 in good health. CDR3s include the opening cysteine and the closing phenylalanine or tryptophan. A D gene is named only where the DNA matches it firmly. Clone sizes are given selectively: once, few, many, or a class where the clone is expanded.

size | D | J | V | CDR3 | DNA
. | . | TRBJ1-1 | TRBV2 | CASSLPQQGHTEAFF | TGTGCCAGCAGCCTACCGCAACAGGGACACACTGAAGCTTTCTTT
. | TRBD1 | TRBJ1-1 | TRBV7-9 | CASSGGTGTGFF | TGTGCCAGCAGCGGAGGGACAGGGACCGGTTTCTTT
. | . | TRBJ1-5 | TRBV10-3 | CAISEHRVNSNQPQHF | TGTGCCATCAGTGAACACAGGGTCAATAGCAATCAGCCCCAGCATTTT
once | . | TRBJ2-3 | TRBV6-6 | CASSYPVATDTQYF | TGTGCCAGCAGTTACCCCGTAGCCACAGATACGCAGTATTTT
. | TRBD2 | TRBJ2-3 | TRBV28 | CASSFVVLAGGTDTQYF | TGTGCCAGCAGTTTTGTGGTGCTAGCGGGAGGGACAGATACGCAGTATTTT
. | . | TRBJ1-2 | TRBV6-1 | CASSEALFRGTGYTF | TGTGCCAGCAGTGAAGCGCTTTTTCGGGGAACGGGCTACACCTTC
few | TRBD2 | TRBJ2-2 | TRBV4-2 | CASSQERASGSTGELFF | TGTGCCAGCAGCCAAGAAAGGGCTAGCGGGAGCACCGGGGAGCTGTTTTTT
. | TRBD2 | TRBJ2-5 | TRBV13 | CASSARTSDETQYF | TGTGCCAGCAGCGCACGGACTAGCGACGAGACCCAGTACTTC
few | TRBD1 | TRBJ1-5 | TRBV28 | CASRRQGASNQPQHF | TGTGCCAGCAGGCGACAGGGGGCGAGCAATCAGCCCCAGCATTTT
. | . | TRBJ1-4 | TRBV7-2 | CASSSSAGVTNEKLFF | TGTGCCAGCAGCTCCTCGGCCGGGGTGACTAATGAAAAACTGTTTTTT
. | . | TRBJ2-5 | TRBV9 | CASSVGPVYQETQYF | TGTGCCAGCAGCGTAGGTCCTGTCTACCAAGAGACCCAGTACTTC
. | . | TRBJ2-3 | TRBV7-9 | CASSQRPDSTDTQYF | TGTGCCAGCAGCCAGCGGCCCGATAGCACAGATACGCAGTATTTT
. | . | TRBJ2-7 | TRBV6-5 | CASSYFYRPYEQYF | TGTGCCAGCAGTTATTTCTACAGACCCTACGAGCAGTACTTC
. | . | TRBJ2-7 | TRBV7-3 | CASSALGRNEQYF | TGTGCCAGCAGCGCTTTGGGGCGAAACGAGCAGTACTTC
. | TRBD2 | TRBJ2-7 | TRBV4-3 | CAFWLGGRAYEQYF | TGCGCTTTTTGGCTAGGCGGGAGGGCTTACGAGCAGTACTTC
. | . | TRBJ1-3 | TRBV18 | CASGEQGIGNTIYF | TGTGCCAGCGGGGAGCAGGGGATTGGAAACACCATATATTTT
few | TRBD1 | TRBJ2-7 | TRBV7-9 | CASSPQPGQGHYEQYF | TGTGCCAGCAGCCCCCAACCGGGACAGGGACACTACGAGCAGTACTTC
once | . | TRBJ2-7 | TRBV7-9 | CASSLGQSSYEQYF | TGTGCCAGCAGCTTAGGACAGTCTTCCTACGAGCAGTACTTC
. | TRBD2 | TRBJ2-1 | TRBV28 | CASRSNGLAVYNEQFF | TGTGCCAGCAGAAGCAACGGACTAGCGGTCTACAATGAGCAGTTCTTC
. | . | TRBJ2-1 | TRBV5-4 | CASSLAFTTSRFGNEQFF | TGTGCCAGCAGCTTGGCCTTTACGACTAGTCGTTTCGGCAATGAGCAGTTCTTC
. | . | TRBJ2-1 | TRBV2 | CASSEVALSYNEQFF | TGTGCCAGCAGTGAAGTTGCGCTTTCCTACAATGAGCAGTTCTTC
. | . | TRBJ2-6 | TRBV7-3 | CASSLWQGGGANVLTF | TGTGCCAGCAGCTTGTGGCAGGGTGGTGGGGCCAACGTCCTGACTTTC
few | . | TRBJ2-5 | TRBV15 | CATSRDAGGPRETQYF | TGTGCCACCAGCAGAGATGCCGGCGGGCCCCGGGAGACCCAGTACTTC
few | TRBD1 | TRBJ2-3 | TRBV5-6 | CASSRPETGVSDTQYF | TGTGCCAGCAGCCGTCCGGAGACAGGGGTATCAGATACGCAGTATTTT
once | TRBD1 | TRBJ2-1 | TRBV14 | CASSLRQGRSSYNEQFF | TGTGCCAGCAGCCTCCGACAGGGCCGAAGCTCCTACAATGAGCAGTTCTTC
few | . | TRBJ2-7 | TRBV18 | CASSPEPGSYYEQYF | TGTGCCAGCTCACCGGAACCGGGAAGCTATTACGAGCAGTACTTC
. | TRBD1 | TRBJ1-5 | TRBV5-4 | CASSVAGQGDNQPQHF | TGTGCCAGCAGCGTTGCGGGACAGGGGGACAATCAGCCCCAGCATTTT
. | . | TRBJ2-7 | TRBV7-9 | CASAVWGHEQYF | TGTGCCAGCGCGGTGTGGGGGCACGAGCAGTACTTC
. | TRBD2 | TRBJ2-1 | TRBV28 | CASGLAGVSYNEQFF | TGTGCCAGCGGGCTAGCGGGAGTCTCCTACAATGAGCAGTTCTTC
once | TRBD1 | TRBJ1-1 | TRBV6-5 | CASSSPGGTYTEAFF | TGTGCCAGCAGTTCACCAGGGGGCACGTACACTGAAGCTTTCTTT
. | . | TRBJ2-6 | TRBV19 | CASSPQVGRGRLSGANVLTF | TGTGCCAGTAGTCCTCAGGTGGGCAGGGGTCGCCTCTCTGGGGCCAACGTCCTGACTTTC
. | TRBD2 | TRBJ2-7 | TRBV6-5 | CATHPLAKDEQYF | TGTGCCACCCATCCACTAGCGAAGGACGAGCAGTACTTC
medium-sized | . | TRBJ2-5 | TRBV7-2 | CASSLLGPPMETQYF | TGTGCCAGCAGCTTATTGGGGCCGCCTATGGAGACCCAGTACTTC
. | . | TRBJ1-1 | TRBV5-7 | CASSSSIEQGIMNTEAFF | TGTGCCAGCAGCTCGAGTATCGAACAGGGTATCATGAACACTGAAGCTTTCTTT
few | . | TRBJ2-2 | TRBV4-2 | CASSQDLRLDSGELFF | TGTGCCAGCAGCCAAGACTTGCGACTAGATTCCGGGGAGCTGTTTTTT
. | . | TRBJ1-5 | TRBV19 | CASSDITGIYQPQHF | TGTGCCAGTAGTGACATTACAGGGATCTATCAGCCCCAGCATTTT
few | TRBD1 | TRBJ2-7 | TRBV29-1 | CSVARQGAYEQYF | TGCAGCGTAGCTAGACAGGGGGCCTACGAGCAGTACTTC
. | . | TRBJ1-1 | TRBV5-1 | CASRLGGNTEAFF | TGCGCCAGCCGCCTCGGGGGGAACACTGAAGCTTTCTTT
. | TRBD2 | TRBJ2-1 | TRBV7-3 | CASSPAGTRVAATSYNEQFF | TGTGCCAGCAGCCCGGCCGGGACTAGGGTGGCCGCAACTTCCTACAATGAGCAGTTCTTC
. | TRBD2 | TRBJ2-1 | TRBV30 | CAWNKAGGSLLEQFF | TGTGCCTGGAATAAGGCGGGAGGGTCCCTTCTGGAGCAGTTCTTC
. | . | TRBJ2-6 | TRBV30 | CAWSATTQISGANVLTF | TGTGCCTGGAGTGCAACTACCCAAATCTCTGGGGCCAACGTCCTGACTTTC
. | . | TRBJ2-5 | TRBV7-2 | CASSLMEPGAATQYF | TGTGCCAGCAGCTTAATGGAGCCGGGAGCCGCGACCCAGTACTTC
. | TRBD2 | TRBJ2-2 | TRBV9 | CASSASTSGSDTGELFF | TGTGCCAGCAGCGCGTCGACTAGCGGGAGTGATACCGGGGAGCTGTTTTTT
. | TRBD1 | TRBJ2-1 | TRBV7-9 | CASSQTGDEQFF | TGTGCCAGCAGCCAGACAGGGGATGAGCAGTTCTTC
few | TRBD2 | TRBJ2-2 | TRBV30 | CAWRGTSGIGELFF | TGTGCCTGGAGGGGGACTAGCGGGATCGGGGAGCTGTTTTTT
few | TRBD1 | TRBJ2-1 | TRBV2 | CASRAGTGVSEFF | TGTGCCAGCAGGGCCGGGACAGGGGTATCAGAGTTCTTC
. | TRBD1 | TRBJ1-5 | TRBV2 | CASRGTGTNQPQHF | TGTGCCAGCAGGGGGACAGGGACTAATCAGCCCCAGCATTTT
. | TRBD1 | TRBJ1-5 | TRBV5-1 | CASSSGSGTGAQPQHF | TGCGCCAGCAGCTCGGGGTCAGGAACAGGGGCCCAGCCCCAGCATTTT
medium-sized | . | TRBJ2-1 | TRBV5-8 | CASNRNNEQFF | TGTGCCAGTAACAGGAACAATGAGCAGTTCTTC
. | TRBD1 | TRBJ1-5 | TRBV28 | CASSSVSGGLSNQPQHF | TGTGCCAGCAGTTCCGTTTCAGGGGGCCTGAGCAATCAGCCCCAGCATTTT
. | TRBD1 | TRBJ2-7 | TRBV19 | CASSSGTGIYEQYF | TGTGCCAGTAGCTCCGGGACAGGGATCTACGAGCAGTACTTC
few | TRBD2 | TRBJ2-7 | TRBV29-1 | CSVGTSGSGRYEQYF | TGCAGCGTTGGGACTAGCGGGAGCGGAAGGTACGAGCAGTACTTC
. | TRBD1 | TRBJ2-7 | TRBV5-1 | CASSPGTGVTNEQYF | TGCGCCAGCAGCCCCGGGACAGGGGTTACTAACGAGCAGTACTTC